This TCR beta chain derives from a study of blood T cell repertoires in COVID-19. Turning to the study itself: Acute and convalescent COVID-19 specimens originated in the United States, Italy and Spain.

CDR1 SGHNT and CDR2 YYREEE come from the germline V gene (reference sequence). The CDR3 covers 14 residues. V was pared by 5 bases and J by 0 bases, with 11 bases between. Produced via immunoSEQ multiplex PCR; TCRdb's table is partial and in-frame only. This sample yields under 250,000 clones, of which roughly 86% are seen a single time; less than 8% belongs to the top ten. The gene calls are TRBV5-4 and TRBJ1-1; no reliable D call. The clonotype comes from a woman between 50 and 59 years old with active or convalescent COVID-19. Material: peripheral blood. The CDR3 loop is CASRRAGMNTEAFF. The DNA for the CDR3 is TGTGCCAGCAGAAGGGCGGGAATGAACACTGAAGCTTTCTTT.